Listed below are T cell receptor beta chains from one sample, sequenced in a study of T cells after posttransplantation cyclophosphamide. Produced via immunoSEQ multiplex PCR; TCRdb's table is partial and in-frame only. The profile shows approximately 52,000 clones, 85% to 90% of them singletons. Material for sequencing was PBMCs. The source of these receptors is a man between 25 and 39 years old with a blood cancer, CMV-positive, and with a related stem cell donor. The CDR3 runs from the conserved cysteine through the conserved F or W. Fields, in order: clone size, J gene, V gene, D gene, CDR3 protein, CDR3 DNA. D genes are given only for firm matches. Only part of the rows carry a size: once, few, many, or a class if the clone is expanded.

>-|TRBJ2-7|TRBV10-1|-
CASGNDRYYEQYF
TGCGCCAGCGGAAACGACAGGTACTACGAGCAGTACTTC
>-|TRBJ2-3|TRBV30|TRBD2
CAWSVRAGGRDTQYF
TGTGCCTGGAGTGTACGAGCGGGAGGTAGAGATACGCAGTATTTT
>-|TRBJ2-7|TRBV13|TRBD2
CASSLGRREIIYEQYF
TGTGCCAGCAGCTTGGGGCGGCGGGAGATCATCTACGAGCAGTACTTC
>once|TRBJ2-7|TRBV29-1|TRBD1
CSVEGQGPYEQYF
TGCAGCGTTGAGGGACAGGGACCCTACGAGCAGTACTTC
>-|TRBJ2-2|TRBV19|TRBD1
CASIGTGTTGGELFF
TGTGCCAGTATAGGGACAGGGACCACAGGCGGGGAGCTGTTTTTT
>once|TRBJ2-5|TRBV7-2|TRBD1
CASSLGTGVRETQYF
TGTGCCAGCAGCTTAGGTACAGGGGTGAGGGAGACCCAGTACTTC
>-|TRBJ2-7|TRBV5-1|-
CASSTAWEQYF
TGCGCCAGCAGCACTGCTTGGGAGCAGTACTTC
>-|TRBJ2-5|TRBV4-3|-
CASSQESGTPHETQYF
TGCGCCAGCAGCCAAGAGTCTGGGACTCCCCACGAGACCCAGTACTTC
>-|TRBJ2-7|TRBV5-1|-
CASSWGDEQYF
TGCGCCAGCAGCTGGGGGGACGAGCAGTACTTC
>-|TRBJ1-4|TRBV18|-
CASSPWGGNEKLFF
TGTGCCAGCTCACCGTGGGGGGGTAATGAAAAACTGTTTTTT
>-|TRBJ2-2|TRBV15|-
CATSRDSSLANTGELFF
TGTGCCACCAGCAGAGATTCGAGCCTCGCGAACACCGGGGAGCTGTTTTTT
>-|TRBJ2-2|TRBV7-3|TRBD2
CASSRLAGRDPTGELFF
TGTGCCAGCAGCCGCCTAGCGGGACGAGATCCAACCGGGGAGCTGTTTTTT
>-|TRBJ2-7|TRBV5-1|TRBD2
CASSLKSSGRGSEQYF
TGCGCCAGCAGCTTGAAGTCTAGCGGGAGAGGGAGCGAGCAGTACTTC
>-|TRBJ2-3|TRBV27|TRBD1
CASSWVSGTGGDTQYF
TGTGCCAGCAGTTGGGTATCGGGGACAGGGGGAGATACGCAGTATTTT
>-|TRBJ1-2|TRBV29-1|-
CSAFGGANGYTF
TGCAGCGCCTTCGGGGGGGCTAATGGCTACACCTTC
>-|TRBJ2-2|TRBV7-7|TRBD2
CASSSLLAAGELFF
TGTGCCAGCAGCAGTTTACTAGCGGCCGGGGAGCTGTTTTTT
>-|TRBJ2-5|TRBV9|-
CASSPTPGETQYF
TGTGCCAGCAGCCCAACCCCGGGGGAGACCCAGTACTTC
>-|TRBJ2-2|TRBV7-9|TRBD2
CASSSLGLAGRRTGELFF
TGTGCCAGCAGCTCCTTGGGACTAGCGGGAAGGCGCACCGGGGAGCTGTTTTTT
>-|TRBJ1-2|TRBV2|TRBD1
CASSERTGVYGYTF
TGTGCCAGCAGTGAACGGACAGGGGTTTATGGCTACACCTTC
>-|TRBJ2-7|TRBV7-6|TRBD1
CASSLGQGPNEQYF
TGTGCCAGCAGCCTCGGACAGGGTCCGAACGAGCAGTACTTC
>-|TRBJ2-3|TRBV6-1|TRBD1
CASSPRTGTTDTQYF
TGTGCCAGCAGTCCCCGGACAGGGACCACAGATACGCAGTATTTT